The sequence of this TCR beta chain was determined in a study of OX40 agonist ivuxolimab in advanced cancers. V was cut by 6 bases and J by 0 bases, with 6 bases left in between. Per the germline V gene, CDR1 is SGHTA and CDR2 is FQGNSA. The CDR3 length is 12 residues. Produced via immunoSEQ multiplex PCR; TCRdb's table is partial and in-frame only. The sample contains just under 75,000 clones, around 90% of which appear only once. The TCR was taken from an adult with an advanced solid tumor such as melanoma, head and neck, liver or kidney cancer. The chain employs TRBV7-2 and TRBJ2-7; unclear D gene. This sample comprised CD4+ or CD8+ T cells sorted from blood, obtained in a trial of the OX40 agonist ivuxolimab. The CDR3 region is CASRGSSYEQYF. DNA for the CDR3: TGTGCCAGCAGGGGAAGCTCCTACGAGCAGTACTTC. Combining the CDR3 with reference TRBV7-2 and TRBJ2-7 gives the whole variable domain GAGVSQSPSNKVTEKGKDVELRCDPISGHTALYWYRQSLGQGLEFLIYFQGNSAPDKSGLPSDRFSAERTGGSVSTLTIQRTQQEDSAVYLCASRGSSYEQYFGPGTRLTVT.